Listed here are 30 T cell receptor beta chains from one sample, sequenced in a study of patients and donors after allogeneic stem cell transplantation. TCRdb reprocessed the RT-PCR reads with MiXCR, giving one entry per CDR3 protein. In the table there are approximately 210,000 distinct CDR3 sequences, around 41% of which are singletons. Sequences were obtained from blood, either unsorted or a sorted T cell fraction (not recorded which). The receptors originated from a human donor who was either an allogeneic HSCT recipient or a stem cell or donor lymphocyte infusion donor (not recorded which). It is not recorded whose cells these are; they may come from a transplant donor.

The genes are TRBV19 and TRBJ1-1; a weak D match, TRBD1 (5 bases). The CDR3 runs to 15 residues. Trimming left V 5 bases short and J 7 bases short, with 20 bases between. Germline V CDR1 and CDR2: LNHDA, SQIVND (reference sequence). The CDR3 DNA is TGTGCCAGTAGTCATTCAGGGAGGTGGGGGAATGAAGCTTTCTTT. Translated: CASSHSGRWGNEAFF.

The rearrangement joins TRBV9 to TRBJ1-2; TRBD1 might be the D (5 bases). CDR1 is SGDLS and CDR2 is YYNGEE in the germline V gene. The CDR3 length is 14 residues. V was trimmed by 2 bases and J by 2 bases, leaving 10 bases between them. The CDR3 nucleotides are TGTGCCAGCAGCGTCCAGGGCCCAAACTATGGCTACACCTTC. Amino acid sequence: CASSVQGPNYGYTF.

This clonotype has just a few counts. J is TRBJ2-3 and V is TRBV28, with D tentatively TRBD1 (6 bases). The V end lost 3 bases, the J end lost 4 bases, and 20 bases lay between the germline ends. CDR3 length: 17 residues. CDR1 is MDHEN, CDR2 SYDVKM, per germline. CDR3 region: CASSLGRGLSWADTQYF. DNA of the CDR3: TGTGCCAGCAGTTTGGGCAGGGGCCTCAGCTGGGCAGATACGCAGTATTTT.

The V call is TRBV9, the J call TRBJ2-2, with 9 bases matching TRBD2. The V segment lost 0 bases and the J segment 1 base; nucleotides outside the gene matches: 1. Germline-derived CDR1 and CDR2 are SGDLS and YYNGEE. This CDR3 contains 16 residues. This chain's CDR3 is CASSVETSGNTGELFF. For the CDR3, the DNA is TGTGCCAGCAGCGTAGAGACTAGCGGGAACACCGGGGAGCTGTTTTTT.

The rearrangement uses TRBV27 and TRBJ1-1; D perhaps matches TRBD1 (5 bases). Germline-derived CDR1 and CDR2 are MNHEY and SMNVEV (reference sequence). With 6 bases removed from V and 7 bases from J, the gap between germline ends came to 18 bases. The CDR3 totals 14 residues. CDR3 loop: CASRGRGEFDEAFF. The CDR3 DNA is TGTGCCAGCAGGGGAAGGGGCGAATTTGATGAAGCTTTCTTT.

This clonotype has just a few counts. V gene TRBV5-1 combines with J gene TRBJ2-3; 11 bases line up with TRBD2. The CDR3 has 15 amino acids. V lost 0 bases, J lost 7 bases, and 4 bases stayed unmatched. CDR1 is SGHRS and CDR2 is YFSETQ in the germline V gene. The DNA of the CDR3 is TGCGCCAGCAGCTTGGAGGGACTAGCGGTGCATACGCAGTATTTT. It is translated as CASSLEGLAVHTQYF.

The CDR3 is CASSLVGHAKSSGNTIYF. The DNA of the CDR3 is TGTGCCAGCAGCTTAGTAGGGCACGCCAAGAGCTCTGGAAACACCATATATTTT. This sequence joins TRBV7-2 and TRBJ1-3, with D unresolved. V gave up 1 base and J gave up 0 bases, with 16 bases separating them. The CDR3 length is 18 residues. The V gene's germline CDR1 is SGHTA and CDR2 FQGNSA.

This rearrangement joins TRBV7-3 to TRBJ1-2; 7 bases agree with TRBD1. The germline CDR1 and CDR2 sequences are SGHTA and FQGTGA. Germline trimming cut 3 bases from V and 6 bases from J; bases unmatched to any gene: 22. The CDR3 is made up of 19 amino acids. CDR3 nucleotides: TGTGCCAGCAGCTTGAACCCGGGGACTAGACAGGGCGATATTGATGGCTACACCTTC. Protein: CASSLNPGTRQGDIDGYTF.

Here the CDR3 DNA reads TGTGCCAGCAGCTTAGAACTCGCGCAGTTCTTC. Encoded protein: CASSLELAQFF. The rearrangement links TRBV11-3 to TRBJ2-1; D remains unclear. Between the trimmed V and J ends, which lost 0 bases and 12 bases, there was a span of 6 bases. CDR3 length: 11 amino acids. CDR1 is SGHNT, CDR2 YENEEA, per germline. Filled out from reference TRBV11-3 and TRBJ2-1, the complete variable domain reads EAGVVQSPRYKIIEKKQPVAFWCNPISGHNTLYWYLQNLGQGPELLIRYENEEAVDDSQLPKDRFSAERLKGVDSTLKIQPAELGDSAVYLCASSLELAQFFGPGTRLTVL.

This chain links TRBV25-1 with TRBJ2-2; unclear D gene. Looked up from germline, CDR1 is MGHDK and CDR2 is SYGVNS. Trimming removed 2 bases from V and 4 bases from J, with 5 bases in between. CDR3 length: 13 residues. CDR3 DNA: TGTGCCAGCAGTGAAGAATCCACCGGGGAGCTGTTTTTT. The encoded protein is CASSEESTGELFF.

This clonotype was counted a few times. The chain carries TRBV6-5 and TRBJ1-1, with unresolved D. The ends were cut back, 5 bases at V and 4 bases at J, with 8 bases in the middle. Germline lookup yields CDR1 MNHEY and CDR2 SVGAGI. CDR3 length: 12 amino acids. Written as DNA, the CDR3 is TGTGCCAGCAGTCCCAGAACCACTGAAGCTTTCTTT. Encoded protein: CASSPRTTEAFF.

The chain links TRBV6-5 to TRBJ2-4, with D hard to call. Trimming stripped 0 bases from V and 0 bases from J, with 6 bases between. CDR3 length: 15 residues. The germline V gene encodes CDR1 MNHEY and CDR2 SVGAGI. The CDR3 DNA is TGTGCCAGCAGTTACTCGGAGTTAGCCAAAAACATTCAGTACTTC. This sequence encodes CASSYSELAKNIQYF.

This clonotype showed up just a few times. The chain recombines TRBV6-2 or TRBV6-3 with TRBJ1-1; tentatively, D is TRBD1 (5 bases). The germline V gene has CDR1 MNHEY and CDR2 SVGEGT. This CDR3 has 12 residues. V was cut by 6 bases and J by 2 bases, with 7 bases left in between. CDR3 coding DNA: TGTGCCAGCAGGGACATTAACACTGAAGCTTTCTTT. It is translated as CASRDINTEAFF.

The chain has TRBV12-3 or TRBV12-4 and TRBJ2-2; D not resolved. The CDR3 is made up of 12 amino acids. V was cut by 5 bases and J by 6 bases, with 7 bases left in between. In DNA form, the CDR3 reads TGTGCCAGCAGTCCCCGCCCCGGGGAGCTGTTTTTT. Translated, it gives CASSPRPGELFF.

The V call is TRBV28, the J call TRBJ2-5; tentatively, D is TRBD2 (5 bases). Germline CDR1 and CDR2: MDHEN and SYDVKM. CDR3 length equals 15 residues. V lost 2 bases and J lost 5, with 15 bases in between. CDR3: CASSLESLTGETQYF. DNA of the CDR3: TGTGCCAGCAGTTTAGAGTCCCTCACGGGGGAGACCCAGTACTTC.

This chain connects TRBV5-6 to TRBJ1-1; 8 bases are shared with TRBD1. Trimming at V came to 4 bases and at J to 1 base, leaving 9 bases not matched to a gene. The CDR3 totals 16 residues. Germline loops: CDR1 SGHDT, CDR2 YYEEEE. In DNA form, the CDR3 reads TGTGCCAGCAGCCCTGATCTCGGACAGGGGAACACTGAAGCTTTCTTT. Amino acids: CASSPDLGQGNTEAFF.

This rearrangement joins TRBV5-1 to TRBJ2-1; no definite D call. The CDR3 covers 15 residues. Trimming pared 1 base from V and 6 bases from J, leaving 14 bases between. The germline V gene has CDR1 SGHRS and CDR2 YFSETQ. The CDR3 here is CASSLNWGASNEQFF. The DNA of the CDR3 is TGCGCCAGCAGCTTGAATTGGGGTGCCTCCAATGAGCAGTTCTTC.

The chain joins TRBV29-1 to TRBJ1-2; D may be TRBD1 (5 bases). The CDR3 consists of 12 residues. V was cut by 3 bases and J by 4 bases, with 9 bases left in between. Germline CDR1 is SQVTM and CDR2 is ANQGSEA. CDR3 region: CSVDGQGYGYTF. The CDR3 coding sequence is TGCAGCGTTGACGGGCAGGGCTATGGCTACACCTTC.

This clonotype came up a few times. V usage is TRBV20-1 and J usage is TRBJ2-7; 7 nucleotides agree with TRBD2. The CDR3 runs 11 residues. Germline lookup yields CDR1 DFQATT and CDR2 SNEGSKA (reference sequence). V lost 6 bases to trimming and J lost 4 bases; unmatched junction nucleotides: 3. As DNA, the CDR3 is TGCAGTGCCGGGACTAAATACGAGCAGTACTTC. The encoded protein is CSAGTKYEQYF.

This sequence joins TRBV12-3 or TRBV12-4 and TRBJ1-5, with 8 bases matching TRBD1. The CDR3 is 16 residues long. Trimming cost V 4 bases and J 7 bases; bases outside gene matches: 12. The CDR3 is CASSSHPDRVKQPQHF. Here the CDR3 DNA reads TGTGCCAGCAGTTCACACCCGGACAGGGTAAAACAGCCCCAGCATTTT.

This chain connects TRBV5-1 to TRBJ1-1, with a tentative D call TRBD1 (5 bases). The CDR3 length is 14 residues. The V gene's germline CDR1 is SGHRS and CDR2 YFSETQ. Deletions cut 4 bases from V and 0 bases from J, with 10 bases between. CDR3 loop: CASSTTGMNTEAFF. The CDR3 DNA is TGCGCCAGCAGCACAACAGGAATGAACACTGAAGCTTTCTTT. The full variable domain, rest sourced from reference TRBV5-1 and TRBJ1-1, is KAGVTQTPRYLIKTRGQQVTLSCSPISGHRSVSWYQQTPGQGLQFLFEYFSETQRNKGNFPGRFSGRQFSNSRSEMNVSTLELGDSALYLCASSTTGMNTEAFFGQGTRLTVV.

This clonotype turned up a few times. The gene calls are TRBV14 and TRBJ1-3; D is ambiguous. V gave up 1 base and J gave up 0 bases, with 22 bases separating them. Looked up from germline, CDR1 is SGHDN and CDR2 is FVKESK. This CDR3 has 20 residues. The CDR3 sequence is CASSQGRRWRGYPSGNTIYF. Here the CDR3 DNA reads TGTGCCAGCAGCCAAGGACGTCGATGGAGAGGGTACCCCTCTGGAAACACCATATATTTT.

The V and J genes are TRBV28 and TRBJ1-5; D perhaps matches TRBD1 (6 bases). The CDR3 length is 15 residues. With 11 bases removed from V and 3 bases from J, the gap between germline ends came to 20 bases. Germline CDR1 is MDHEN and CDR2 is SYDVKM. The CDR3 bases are TGTGCCGGTAACGGTGGAGGGGGTTTCAATCAGCCCCAGCATTTT. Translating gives CAGNGGGGFNQPQHF.

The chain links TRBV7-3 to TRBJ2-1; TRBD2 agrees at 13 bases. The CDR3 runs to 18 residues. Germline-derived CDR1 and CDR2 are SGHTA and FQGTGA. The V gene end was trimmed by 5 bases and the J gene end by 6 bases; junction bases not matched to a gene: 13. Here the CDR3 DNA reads TGTGCCAGCAGCAAATCCTCCCTCAGACTAGCGGGAGGCAATGAGCAGTTCTTC. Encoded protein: CASSKSSLRLAGGNEQFF.

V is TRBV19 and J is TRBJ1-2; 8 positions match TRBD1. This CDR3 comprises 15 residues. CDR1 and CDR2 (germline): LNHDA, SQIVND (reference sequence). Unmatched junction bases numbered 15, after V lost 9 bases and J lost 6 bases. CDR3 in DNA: TGTGCCAGCTCACCCCTGGACAGGGATGCGAATGGCTACACCTTC. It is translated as CASSPLDRDANGYTF.

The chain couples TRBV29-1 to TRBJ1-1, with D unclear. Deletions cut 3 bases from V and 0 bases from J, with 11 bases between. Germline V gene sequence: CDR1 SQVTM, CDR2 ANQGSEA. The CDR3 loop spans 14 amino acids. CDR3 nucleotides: TGCAGCGTTGACTACGGGGTGTTGAACACTGAAGCTTTCTTT. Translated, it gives CSVDYGVLNTEAFF. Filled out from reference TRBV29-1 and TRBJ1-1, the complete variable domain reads SAVISQKPSRDICQRGTSLTIQCQVDSQVTMMFWYRQQPGQSLTLIATANQGSEATYESGFVIDKFPISRPNLTFSTLTVSNMSPEDSSIYLCSVDYGVLNTEAFFGQGTRLTVV.

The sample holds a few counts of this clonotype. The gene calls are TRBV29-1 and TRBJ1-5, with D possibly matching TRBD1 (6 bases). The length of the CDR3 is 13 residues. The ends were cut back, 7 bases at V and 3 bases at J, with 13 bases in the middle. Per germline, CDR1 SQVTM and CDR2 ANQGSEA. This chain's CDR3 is CSALDSPNQPQHF. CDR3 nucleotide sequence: TGCAGCGCCCTGGACAGCCCCAATCAGCCCCAGCATTTT.

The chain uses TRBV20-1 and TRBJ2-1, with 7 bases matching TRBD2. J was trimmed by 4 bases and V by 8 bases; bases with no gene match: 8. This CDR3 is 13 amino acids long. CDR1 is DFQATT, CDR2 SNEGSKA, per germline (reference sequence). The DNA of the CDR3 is TGCAGTCTGAAGCGGGACGGTTACAATGAGCAGTTCTTC. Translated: CSLKRDGYNEQFF.

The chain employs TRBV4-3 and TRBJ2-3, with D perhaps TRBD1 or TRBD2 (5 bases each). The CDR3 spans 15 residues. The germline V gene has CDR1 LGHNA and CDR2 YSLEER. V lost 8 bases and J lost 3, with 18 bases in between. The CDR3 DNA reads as TGCGCCAGCTCTCCCGATGGGGGACGTACAGATACGCAGTATTTT. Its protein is CASSPDGGRTDTQYF.

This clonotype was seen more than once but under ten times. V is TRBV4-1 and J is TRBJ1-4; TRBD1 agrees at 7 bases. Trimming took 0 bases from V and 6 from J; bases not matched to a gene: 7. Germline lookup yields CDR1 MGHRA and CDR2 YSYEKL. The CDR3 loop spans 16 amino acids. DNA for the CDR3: TGCGCCAGCAGCCAAGATGGAGGGGGCCTCGATGAAAAACTGTTTTTT. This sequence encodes CASSQDGGGLDEKLFF.